These 25 T cell receptor beta chains originate from one sample sequenced in a study of T cell responses to AZD1222 COVID-19 vaccine. Using immunoSEQ multiplex PCR, the repertoire was profiled, and TCRdb retains in-frame clones only, with some absent. The repertoire holds approximately 150,000 clones, with roughly nine tenths as singletons. Sequencing was performed on peripheral blood, taken on day 0 of AZD1222 vaccination. All receptors come from an adult in good health.

The gene calls are TRBV7-2 and TRBJ2-1, with 8 bases matching TRBD1. The CDR3 loop spans 16 amino acids. CDR1 is SGHTA and CDR2 is FQGNSA in the germline V gene. Trimming at V came to 0 bases and at J to 12 bases, leaving 13 bases not matched to a gene. The CDR3 region is CASSLAPGGRGLVQFF. CDR3 bases: TGTGCCAGCAGCTTAGCTCCCGGAGGCAGGGGGCTTGTGCAGTTCTTC.

The chain links TRBV6-5 to TRBJ2-5; the D call may be TRBD1 or TRBD2 (6 bases each). With 6 bases removed from V and 3 bases from J, the gap between germline ends came to 14 bases. The CDR3 consists of 14 residues. Germline lookup yields CDR1 MNHEY and CDR2 SVGAGI. The CDR3 here is CASRWGARKETQYF. The CDR3 nucleotides are TGTGCCAGCAGGTGGGGGGCGAGAAAAGAGACCCAGTACTTC.

V is TRBV15 and J is TRBJ2-7; 9 bases match TRBD1. Germline V lookup: CDR1 LNHNV, CDR2 YYDKDF (reference sequence). V lost 0 bases to trimming and J lost 1 base; unmatched junction nucleotides: 10. The CDR3 consists of 18 residues. The CDR3 spells CATSRDGPGQGNSYEQYF. The CDR3 DNA reads TGTGCCACCAGCAGAGATGGCCCGGGACAGGGTAATTCCTACGAGCAGTACTTC.

The chain employs TRBV5-4 and TRBJ2-7; the D is unclear. V was pared by 0 bases and J by 4 bases, with 8 bases between. Germline assignment: CDR1 SGHNT and CDR2 YYREEE (reference sequence). The CDR3 runs to 13 residues. For the CDR3, the DNA is TGTGCCAGCAGCTTGGACAGAAAGTACGAGCAGTACTTC. As protein: CASSLDRKYEQYF.

The chain joins TRBV19 to TRBJ2-1, with 9 bases aligning to TRBD1. Germline values: CDR1 LNHDA, CDR2 SQIVND (reference sequence). J lost 2 bases, V lost 9 bases, and 8 bases had no gene match. CDR3 length equals 15 residues. CDR3 nucleotide sequence: TGTGCCAGCCTAGATGGGACAGGGCCCTACAATGAGCAGTTCTTC. Its translation: CASLDGTGPYNEQFF.

The chain carries TRBV14 and TRBJ2-2; 8 bases are a match to TRBD2. The junction had 4 bases not matched to a gene; V was cut back by 0 bases and J by 4 bases. The CDR3 has 16 amino acids. Germline values: CDR1 SGHDN, CDR2 FVKESK. CDR3 sequence reads: CASSQEGSGSTGELFF. DNA of the CDR3: TGTGCCAGCAGCCAAGAGGGAAGCGGGAGCACCGGGGAGCTGTTTTTT.

The chain uses TRBV21-1 and TRBJ2-1; the D call TRBD1 from the table was never checked on the DNA. TRBV21-1 is given as a pseudogene. The CDR3 spans 16 residues. For the CDR3, the DNA is TGTGCCAGCAGCAAACCTAGGGACAGACCCTACAATGAGCAGTTCTTC. Amino acid sequence: CASSKPRDRPYNEQFF.

This chain connects TRBV9 to TRBJ2-3; no clear D gene. The germline V gene has CDR1 SGDLS and CDR2 YYNGEE. Trimming removed 2 bases at V and 6 bases at J, with 16 bases between. The CDR3 totals 15 residues. The CDR3 DNA reads as TGTGCCAGCAGCGTTGGCCCTGCTAGTAGTGATACGCAGTATTTT. Translating gives CASSVGPASSDTQYF.

V usage is TRBV5-4 and J usage is TRBJ2-6; D remains ambiguous. V was clipped by 4 bases and J by 0 bases, with 14 bases between them. Germline CDR1 is SGHNT and CDR2 is YYREEE (reference sequence). CDR3 length equals 17 residues. CDR3 residues: CASSKRTDSSGANVLTF. The CDR3 region has the DNA TGTGCCAGCAGCAAACGGACGGATAGCTCTGGGGCCAACGTCCTGACTTTC. Complete variable domain (other parts from reference TRBV5-4 and TRBJ2-6): ETGVTQSPTHLIKTRGQQVTLRCSSQSGHNTVSWYQQALGQGPQFIFQYYREEENGRGNFPPRFSGLQFPNYSSELNVNALELDDSALYLCASSKRTDSSGANVLTFGAGSRLTVL.

This chain links TRBV27 with TRBJ2-1, with D possibly being TRBD2 (5 bases). Trimming cost V 4 bases and J 6 bases, with 19 bases left between them. CDR1 MNHEY and CDR2 SMNVEV come from the germline V gene (reference sequence). The CDR3 is 16 residues long. The DNA for the CDR3 is TGTGCCAGCAGTTCCCCTACTAGAATGCTGCGCAATGAGCAGTTCTTC. It codes for CASSSPTRMLRNEQFF.

The chain joins TRBV11-2 to TRBJ1-2, with D perhaps TRBD1 (6 bases). Germline CDR1 reads SGHAT; CDR2 reads FQNNGV. The CDR3 sequence is 15 residues long. Trimming took 4 bases from V and 2 from J, leaving 14 bases between them. CDR3 bases: TGTGCCAGCAGCTCCCTGCAGGGGAGGAACTATGGCTACACCTTC. It encodes CASSSLQGRNYGYTF.

This clone was counted many times. The chain joins TRBV7-6 to TRBJ1-3; possible D gene TRBD1, 6 bases. In germline, CDR1 is SGHVS, CDR2 FNYEAQ. This CDR3 contains 15 residues. The ends were cut back, 8 bases at V and 0 bases at J, with 14 bases in the middle. The CDR3 bases are TGTGCCAGCGGTGCAGGGGTGGGCTCTGGAAACACCATATATTTT. Its protein is CASGAGVGSGNTIYF.

V usage is TRBV29-1 and J usage is TRBJ2-2; TRBD1 is a possible D gene (5 bases). The CDR3 covers 15 residues. V shed 1 base and J shed 4 bases, with 13 bases lying between them. CDR1 is SQVTM and CDR2 is ANQGSEA in the germline V gene. CDR3 nucleotide sequence: TGCAGCGTTGAAGTGCCCAGGGTCGGCACCGGGGAGCTGTTTTTT. This sequence encodes CSVEVPRVGTGELFF.

The CDR3 sequence: CATSDFPSPNEQFF. CDR3 in DNA: TGTGCCACCAGTGATTTTCCCTCCCCCAATGAGCAGTTCTTC. The rearrangement uses TRBV24-1 and TRBJ2-1; D remains ambiguous. Per germline, CDR1 KGHDR and CDR2 SFDVKD. With 1 base removed from V and 6 bases from J, the gap between germline ends came to 9 bases. The CDR3 sequence is 14 residues long.

V and J are TRBV18 and TRBJ1-1; 9 bases agree with TRBD1. Germline loops: CDR1 KGHSH, CDR2 LQKENI. J was trimmed by 2 bases and V by 4 bases; bases with no gene match: 11. The CDR3 runs 17 residues. CDR3 sequence: CASSRLQGARGNTEAFF. Written as DNA, the CDR3 is TGTGCCAGCTCACGATTACAGGGGGCGCGGGGAAACACTGAAGCTTTCTTT.

This clone appeared a few times. The chain is built from TRBV6-2 or TRBV6-3 and TRBJ1-1; a possible D gene is TRBD1 (6 bases). V shed 5 bases and J shed 5 bases, with 12 bases lying between them. The CDR3 totals 13 residues. CDR1 is MNHEY, CDR2 SVGEGT, per germline. In DNA, the CDR3 is TGTGCCAGCAGTCGACAGGAGGGGACTGAAGCTTTCTTT. Protein: CASSRQEGTEAFF.

This clone is a singleton in its sample. The chain carries TRBV6-2 or TRBV6-3 and TRBJ1-1; D unclear. Trimming removed 5 bases at V and 4 bases at J, with 17 bases between. Germline assignment: CDR1 MNHEY and CDR2 SVGEGT. This CDR3 comprises 15 residues. The CDR3 here is CASSGRRRRLTEAFF. CDR3 DNA: TGTGCCAGCAGTGGGAGACGGAGGAGGCTCACTGAAGCTTTCTTT.

The chain uses TRBV27 and TRBJ1-5; TRBD1 matches 8 bases. The CDR3 totals 14 residues. CDR1 and CDR2 (germline): MNHEY, SMNVEV (reference sequence). J was trimmed by 5 bases and V by 3 bases; bases with no gene match: 3. The CDR3 DNA sequence: TGTGCCAGCAGTTTGAGACAGGGGTATCAGCCCCAGCATTTT. This encodes CASSLRQGYQPQHF.

The genes are TRBV9 and TRBJ1-4; perhaps TRBD1 as D (5 bases). CDR1 is SGDLS, CDR2 YYNGEE, per germline. With 0 bases removed from V and 4 bases from J, the gap between germline ends came to 13 bases. The CDR3 contains 16 residues. The CDR3: CASSVGSGSLNEKLFF. The CDR3 DNA sequence: TGTGCCAGCAGCGTAGGGTCAGGGTCTCTTAATGAAAAACTGTTTTTT.

V and J are TRBV6-6 and TRBJ2-7, with TRBD1 identical over 8 bases. Germline V gene data show CDR1 as MNHNY and CDR2 as SVGAGI (reference sequence). The CDR3 has 15 amino acids. Losses at the gene ends were 4 bases for V and 0 bases for J; bases not matched to a gene: 5. The CDR3 DNA sequence: TGTGCCAGCAGTTCTTGGACAGGGCCCTCCTACGAGCAGTACTTC. As protein: CASSSWTGPSYEQYF.

The V call is TRBV5-1, the J call TRBJ2-1; 7 bases are shared with TRBD1. This CDR3 has 17 amino acids. Germline CDR1 reads SGHRS; CDR2 reads YFSETQ. Trimming took 3 bases from V and 4 from J; bases not matched to a gene: 13. For the CDR3, the DNA is TGCGCCAGCAGCTCGTTAGGGGGCCGAGGGGTTTACAATGAGCAGTTCTTC. This encodes CASSSLGGRGVYNEQFF.

This sequence joins TRBV27 and TRBJ1-1; D remains unclear. This CDR3 comprises 14 residues. V gave up 2 bases and J gave up 1 base, with 8 bases separating them. Germline-derived CDR1 and CDR2 are MNHEY and SMNVEV (reference sequence). CDR3 nucleotide sequence: TGTGCCAGCAGTTTAAGGGTTCCGAACACTGAAGCTTTCTTT. This translates into CASSLRVPNTEAFF.

The CDR3 DNA reads TGTGCCATCAGTATCGACATGGGTGAAAAACTGTTTTTT. It yields the protein CAISIDMGEKLFF. This chain joins TRBV10-3 and TRBJ1-4; D gene ambiguous. Deletions cut 5 bases from V and 7 bases from J, with 11 bases between. Germline V gives CDR1 ENHRY, CDR2 SYGVKD. The length of the CDR3 is 13 residues.

The CDR3 DNA is TGTGCCAGCAGTGCCGGGACTAGCGGGAGGGGGAATGAGCAGTTCTTC. Its protein is CASSAGTSGRGNEQFF. The chain couples TRBV6-1 to TRBJ2-1; TRBD2 matches 16 bases. V was clipped by 4 bases and J by 7 bases; unmatched bases: 4. This CDR3 contains 16 residues. CDR1 is MNHNS and CDR2 is SASEGT in the germline V gene.

The V gene is TRBV28, the J gene TRBJ1-1; D not certain. The CDR3 has 16 residues. V lost 2 bases to trimming and J lost 0 bases, with 13 bases between them. Germline V gives CDR1 MDHEN, CDR2 SYDVKM. The CDR3 DNA follows: TGTGCCAGCAGTTTAGGGTTGGGGTGGATGAACACTGAAGCTTTCTTT. Residues: CASSLGLGWMNTEAFF.